A few counts support the clone carrying this T cell receptor (beta chain). The record originates from a study of blood T cell repertoires in COVID-19. V lost 3 bases to trimming and J lost 4 bases; unmatched junction nucleotides: 7. Germline V lookup: CDR1 LGHDT, CDR2 YNNKEL (reference sequence). The CDR3 is 17 amino acids. Original processing methods: Cell counts per sample came from amplifying reference gene primers. Repertoires were generated with immunoSEQ multiplex PCR, while TCRdb's copy carries only in-frame clones and drops some. That table supplies the V and J calls and clone size; D and trimming were determined from the DNA. The sample records 70,000 to 80,000 clones, roughly 86% being singletons.

Sequencing used peripheral blood. This TCR was sampled from a woman aged 55-69 years with acute or convalescent COVID-19. The gene calls are TRBV3-1 (or the pseudogene TRBV3-2) and TRBJ2-3; 13 bases are a match to TRBD2. The CDR3 DNA is TGTGCCAGCAGCCACTTAGGACTAGCGGGGGCTCCAGATACGCAGTATTTT. Translation: CASSHLGLAGAPDTQYF.